By its share, the clone carrying this TCR beta chain is large. These data belong to a study of control samples from healthy donors and cancer patients. Sequencing was performed with immunoSEQ multiplex PCR; in TCRdb, only in-frame clones are kept and a portion is missing. The profile covers approximately 70,000 clones, with more than 80% appearing a single time and over 13% taken by the ten largest. V was clipped by 7 bases and J by 0 bases, with 8 bases between them. Germline loops: CDR1 SGHRS, CDR2 YFSETQ. The CDR3 has 13 amino acids. The clonotype was recovered from a man in his fifties or sixties in good health. The rearrangement links TRBV5-1 to TRBJ2-4; D gene ambiguous. Material for sequencing was blood. CDR3 nucleotide sequence: TGCGCCAGCCCGGAGTCAGCCAAAAACATTCAGTACTTC. Protein product: CASPESAKNIQYF.